These T cell receptor beta chains were read from a single sample in a study of human CD8 memory T cell subsets. TCRdb reprocessed the 5' RACE reads and keeps a single row for each CDR3 protein, giving no DNA. This sample's table has thousands of distinct CDR3 sequences. The sequencing sample was made of CD8+ T cells from PBMCs. The receptors originated from a human donor in good health. Both conserved end residues are part of each CDR3. Each record gives: J gene, clone size, V gene, CDR3 protein. Expanded clones get a size class; other rows say once, few or many, or leave the size out.

j_call: TRBJ2-1
clone_size: -
v_call: TRBV10-1
cdr3_aa: CASSSLAGSEGEQFF

j_call: TRBJ2-7
clone_size: -
v_call: TRBV24-1
cdr3_aa: CATSAGGARGEQYF

j_call: TRBJ2-4
clone_size: -
v_call: TRBV25-1
cdr3_aa: CASSEAEIQYF

j_call: TRBJ2-5
clone_size: -
v_call: TRBV4-2
cdr3_aa: CASSQVGVAGDGETQYF

j_call: TRBJ2-7
clone_size: -
v_call: TRBV5-6
cdr3_aa: CASSLGQTDEQYF

j_call: TRBJ1-5
clone_size: -
v_call: TRBV28
cdr3_aa: CASSLTGGSGNQPQHF

j_call: TRBJ2-1
clone_size: medium-sized
v_call: TRBV7-6
cdr3_aa: CASSFSTAHYNEQFF

j_call: TRBJ2-4
clone_size: -
v_call: TRBV5-5
cdr3_aa: CASSSSTRTQSF

j_call: TRBJ2-1
clone_size: medium-sized
v_call: TRBV12-3/TRBV12-4
cdr3_aa: CASTLSGPSGEQFF

j_call: TRBJ1-5
clone_size: medium-sized
v_call: TRBV2
cdr3_aa: CASSRWTESNQPQHF

j_call: TRBJ2-7
clone_size: -
v_call: TRBV30
cdr3_aa: CAWTLPRMSYEQYF

j_call: TRBJ2-2
clone_size: -
v_call: TRBV29-1
cdr3_aa: CSVRQGSGELFF

j_call: TRBJ2-1
clone_size: medium-sized
v_call: TRBV4-2
cdr3_aa: CASSQVREQFF

j_call: TRBJ2-7
clone_size: -
v_call: TRBV13
cdr3_aa: CASSSQEGVGLFDGLGEQYF

j_call: TRBJ2-2
clone_size: medium-sized
v_call: TRBV28
cdr3_aa: CASSLAGNTGELFF

j_call: TRBJ1-3
clone_size: medium-sized
v_call: TRBV29-1
cdr3_aa: CSVEDPDTEFGDEPNTIYF

j_call: TRBJ1-5
clone_size: -
v_call: TRBV28
cdr3_aa: CASTPFSRHNQPQHF

j_call: TRBJ2-2
clone_size: -
v_call: TRBV4-1
cdr3_aa: CASSQTPPLTGELFF

j_call: TRBJ2-3
clone_size: medium-sized
v_call: TRBV20-1
cdr3_aa: CSARELGPSDTQYF

j_call: TRBJ1-5
clone_size: -
v_call: TRBV9
cdr3_aa: CASSVGGVGQPQHF

j_call: TRBJ2-1
clone_size: -
v_call: TRBV14
cdr3_aa: CASSPLLAGVHNEQFF

j_call: TRBJ2-2
clone_size: -
v_call: TRBV12-3/TRBV12-4
cdr3_aa: CASSPGRGGGTGELFF

j_call: TRBJ2-5
clone_size: -
v_call: TRBV5-1
cdr3_aa: CASSSPTSDETQYF

j_call: TRBJ2-1
clone_size: medium-sized
v_call: TRBV28
cdr3_aa: CASSFQGYNEQFF

j_call: TRBJ2-1
clone_size: -
v_call: TRBV7-8
cdr3_aa: CASSYTGYNEQFF

j_call: TRBJ2-5
clone_size: -
v_call: TRBV2
cdr3_aa: CASSEPSGLAGQETQYF

j_call: TRBJ2-7
clone_size: -
v_call: TRBV20-1
cdr3_aa: CSADSLAGEIDEQYF

j_call: TRBJ2-7
clone_size: -
v_call: TRBV20-1
cdr3_aa: CSANPRDSFSYEQYF

j_call: TRBJ1-2
clone_size: -
v_call: TRBV21-1
cdr3_aa: CASSKETGGCYGYTF

j_call: TRBJ2-2
clone_size: medium-sized
v_call: TRBV14
cdr3_aa: CASSQDLGGDPTGELFF

j_call: TRBJ2-3
clone_size: medium-sized
v_call: TRBV5-1
cdr3_aa: CASSLALAGADTQYF

j_call: TRBJ1-1
clone_size: -
v_call: TRBV12-3/TRBV12-4
cdr3_aa: CASSFGLDEGTEAFF

j_call: TRBJ2-2
clone_size: medium-sized
v_call: TRBV6-6
cdr3_aa: CASSPLNTGELFF

j_call: TRBJ2-1
clone_size: -
v_call: TRBV9
cdr3_aa: CASSPGSSYNEQFF

j_call: TRBJ2-1
clone_size: -
v_call: TRBV29-1
cdr3_aa: CSEGQGAFNEQFF

j_call: TRBJ2-5
clone_size: -
v_call: TRBV9
cdr3_aa: CASSVPKNASGSVLETQYF

j_call: TRBJ1-6
clone_size: -
v_call: TRBV20-1
cdr3_aa: CSAREILRTGSRQSPLHF

j_call: TRBJ2-1
clone_size: -
v_call: TRBV6-4
cdr3_aa: CASSDGNEQFF

j_call: TRBJ1-1
clone_size: medium-sized
v_call: TRBV7-9
cdr3_aa: CASSGQGITEAFF

j_call: TRBJ1-4
clone_size: medium-sized
v_call: TRBV7-9
cdr3_aa: CASSSLNEKLFF

j_call: TRBJ2-2
clone_size: -
v_call: TRBV6-5
cdr3_aa: CASSYELWGAGGVNTGELFF

j_call: TRBJ2-2
clone_size: medium-sized
v_call: TRBV24-1
cdr3_aa: CATAFTGELFF

j_call: TRBJ2-3
clone_size: -
v_call: TRBV2
cdr3_aa: CASSEPTTSVGGTQYF

j_call: TRBJ1-1
clone_size: medium-sized
v_call: TRBV29-1
cdr3_aa: CSVEAYPGMNTEAFF

j_call: TRBJ2-7
clone_size: -
v_call: TRBV7-2
cdr3_aa: CASRGQGGEQYF